This T cell receptor (beta chain) was recovered during a study of T cells after yellow fever vaccination. Study context: Each low-cell-number fraction was prepared by means of SMART-Seq v4 Ultra Low Input.

Universal primer sites and UMIs were introduced during 5'RACE template-switching synthesis of TCR cDNA. TCRdb called the 5' RACE reads again in MiXCR, with one record for every CDR3 protein. The sample holds about 320,000 distinct CDR3 sequences, approximately 12% seen once. The receptor comes from a man aged 18 to 30 who received the YFV17D yellow fever vaccine. The sample was CD4+ T cells sorted from PBMCs, taken 45 days after the yellow fever booster vaccination.

The CDR3 here is CASGLEDYQPQHF. The DNA for the CDR3 is TGTGCTAGTGGTTTGGAAGATTATCAGCCCCAGCATTTT. V gene TRBV12-5 combines with J gene TRBJ1-5; D is unclear. V lost 1 base, J lost 5 bases, and 6 bases lay in between. Germline-derived CDR1 and CDR2 are LGHNT and FRNRAP. The CDR3 sequence is 13 residues long.